These T cell receptor beta chains were read from a single sample in a study of T cells after yellow fever vaccination. Via MiXCR, TCRdb re-called the 5' RACE reads, giving one row per CDR3 protein. The sample yields 110,000 to 150,000 distinct CDR3 sequences, about 7% seen once. Sample: CD4+ T cells sorted from PBMCs, taken 10 days after the yellow fever booster vaccination. The receptors were gathered from a man aged 30 to 45 who received the YFV17D yellow fever vaccine. CDR3s include the opening cysteine and the closing phenylalanine or tryptophan. The D gene is left open where the match is weak. Not every row has a clone size; where given, it reads once, few, many or a size class.

>many|TRBD1|TRBV20-1|TRBJ2-7
TGCAGTGCTCCCCCGGGACAGGGGGTCTACGAGCAGTACTTC
CSAPPGQGVYEQYF
>few|NA|TRBV30|TRBJ2-1
TGTGCCTGGAGAGCTGGCGGGATTCAGAACAATGAGCAGTTCTTC
CAWRAGGIQNNEQFF
>many|NA|TRBV4-3|TRBJ2-5
TGCGCCAGCAGCCAAGATAATTCGGAGTCAGAGACCCAGTACTTC
CASSQDNSESETQYF
>many|NA|TRBV7-2|TRBJ2-1
TGTGCCAGCAGCTTAGTTCCGATGAGCTCCTACAATGAGCAGTTCTTC
CASSLVPMSSYNEQFF
>many|TRBD2|TRBV9|TRBJ2-1
TGTGCCAGCAGTGGGACTAGCGGGAGGCAAATCAATGAGCAGTTCTTC
CASSGTSGRQINEQFF
>many|NA|TRBV6-1|TRBJ2-2
TGTGCCAGCAGTAAAGAGAGATGGTCCGGGGAGCTGTTTTTT
CASSKERWSGELFF
>NA|NA|TRBV18|TRBJ2-6
TGTGCCAGCTCACCTAGGATGGGGGCGCGGCCCGGGGCCAACGTCCTGACTTTC
CASSPRMGARPGANVLTF
>many|NA|TRBV6-1|TRBJ2-7
TGTGCCAGCAGTGCAACAGGCTACAACTCCTACGAGCAGTACTTC
CASSATGYNSYEQYF
>many|NA|TRBV4-3|TRBJ2-5
TGCGCCAGCAGCATTCGGACTGCCGGGGGAGAGACCCAGTACTTC
CASSIRTAGGETQYF
>many|TRBD1|TRBV10-3|TRBJ2-5
TGTGCCATCAAGGGAGCCGGGACAGCACAAGAGACCCAGTACTTC
CAIKGAGTAQETQYF
>many|NA|TRBV7-9|TRBJ2-1
TGTGCCAGCGGGAAAATTGTCGGAGTAACCTACAATGAGCAGTTCTTC
CASGKIVGVTYNEQFF
>many|NA|TRBV20-1|TRBJ2-2
TGCAGTGCTAGCCCAGGCGCGAACACCGGGGAGCTGTTTTTT
CSASPGANTGELFF
>NA|NA|TRBV18|TRBJ1-2
TGTGCCAGCTCACCGCCCGGGGGCCAAAGTAACACCTTC
CASSPPGGQSNTF
>many|TRBD1|TRBV5-1|TRBJ1-3
TGCGCCAGCGCAGACAGGGCTGGAAACACCATATATTTT
CASADRAGNTIYF
>few|TRBD1|TRBV18|TRBJ2-7
TGTGCCAGCTCAGACAGGGCGAACCCCTCCTACGAGCAGTACTTC
CASSDRANPSYEQYF
>many|TRBD2|TRBV19|TRBJ2-7
TGTGCCAGTAGTTCTCGACTAGCGGGAGACGAGCAGTACTTC
CASSSRLAGDEQYF
>NA|NA|TRBV2|TRBJ1-5
TGTGCCAGCAACCCACAGGGCCGTCAGCCCCAGCATTTT
CASNPQGRQPQHF